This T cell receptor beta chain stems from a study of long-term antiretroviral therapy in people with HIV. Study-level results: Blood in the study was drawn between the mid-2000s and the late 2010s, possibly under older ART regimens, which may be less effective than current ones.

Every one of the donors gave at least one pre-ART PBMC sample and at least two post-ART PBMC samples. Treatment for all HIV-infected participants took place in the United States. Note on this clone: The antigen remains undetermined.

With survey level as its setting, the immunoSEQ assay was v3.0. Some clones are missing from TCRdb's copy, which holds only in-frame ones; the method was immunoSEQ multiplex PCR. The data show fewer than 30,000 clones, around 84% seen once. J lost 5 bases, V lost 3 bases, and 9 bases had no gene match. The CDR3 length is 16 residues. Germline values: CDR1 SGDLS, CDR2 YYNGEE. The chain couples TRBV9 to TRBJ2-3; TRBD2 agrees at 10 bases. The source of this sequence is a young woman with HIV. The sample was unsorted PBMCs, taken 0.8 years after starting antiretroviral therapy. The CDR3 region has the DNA TGTGCCAGCAGCGCGAGAGCGGGGGGGCCAGGAGATACGCAGTATTTT. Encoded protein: CASSARAGGPGDTQYF.